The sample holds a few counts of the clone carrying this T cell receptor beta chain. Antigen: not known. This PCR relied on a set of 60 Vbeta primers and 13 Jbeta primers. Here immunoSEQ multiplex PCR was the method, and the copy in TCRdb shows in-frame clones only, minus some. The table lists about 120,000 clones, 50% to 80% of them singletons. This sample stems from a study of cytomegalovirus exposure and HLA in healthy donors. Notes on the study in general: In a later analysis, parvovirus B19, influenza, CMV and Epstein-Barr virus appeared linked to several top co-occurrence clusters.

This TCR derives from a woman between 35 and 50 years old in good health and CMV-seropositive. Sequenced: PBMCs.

DNA for the CDR3: TGTGCCAGCAGCCCTGGGACTCACAATGAGCAGTTCTTC. It translates to CASSPGTHNEQFF. V usage is TRBV7-9 and J usage is TRBJ2-1, with D possibly matching TRBD2 (6 bases). CDR3 length equals 13 residues. Germline CDR1 SEHNR, CDR2 FQNEAQ (reference sequence). Trimming took off 5 bases at V and 5 bases at J, with 10 bases between the two ends.